The sample holds many counts of the clone carrying this TCR beta chain. Its specificity is unknown. Indicated time point: newly diagnosed GD, antithyroid drugs for less than 3 months. There was RNA extracted from PBMCs, and the TCR library was made from it. Patients came through an endocrinology department, and that department was in Xi'an, China. EDTA tubes received around 9 milliliters of drawn peripheral blood. This CDR3 spans 13 amino acids. Germline CDR1 is ENHRY and CDR2 is SYGVKD. Trimming removed 10 bases from V and 1 base from J; junction bases left unmatched: 5. This sample was included in a study of regulatory T cells in long-lasting Graves disease. Libraries of TCR beta came from iRepertoire HTBI primers plus Arm-PCR of CDR3 regions. Each CDR3 protein is one row after TCRdb ran MiXCR on the multiplex PCR reads. In the table there are over 200,000 distinct CDR3 sequences, around 18% of which are singletons.

Study conclusions and caveats: New patients shared fewer public clonotypes (about 970) than persistent patients did (2,741). Newly diagnosed disease favored TRBV20-1 and TRBJ2-1 over persistent disease.

The chain has TRBV10-3 and TRBJ2-3; 7 bases match TRBD2. The origin of this receptor is a female donor with Graves disease. Sequenced material: peripheral blood mononuclear cells (PBMCs), taken at new diagnosis, from a patient treated with antithyroid drugs. The CDR3 DNA reads as TGTGCCAGCGGACGGGGGGGCACAGATACGCAGTATTTT. Translating it yields CASGRGGTDTQYF.